This TCR beta chain derives from a study of shared clonotypes between healthy human individuals. The assay was immunoSEQ multiplex PCR, and TCRdb's table has in-frame clones only and misses some. The table shows a few million clones, with 80% to 95% occurring only once. The CDR3 sequence is 15 residues long. From germline, CDR1 is SEHNR and CDR2 FQNEAQ (reference sequence). The germline V and J ends were trimmed by 4 bases and 0 bases, with 13 bases remaining between them. Only CD45RO-negative cells positively selected for CCR7 counted as naive CD8 cells, so terminally differentiated effector memory CD45RA+ cells were excluded.

This TCR was recovered from a man aged 18 to 30 in good health. Some clones in this sample may be carry-over from other donors' samples. Sequenced material: naive CD8+ T cells from PBMCs. The rearrangement links TRBV7-9 to TRBJ2-7; D remains unclear. As DNA, the CDR3 is TGTGCCAGCAGCTCAGACCGGGCCCTCTCCTACGAGCAGTACTTC. Its protein is CASSSDRALSYEQYF.